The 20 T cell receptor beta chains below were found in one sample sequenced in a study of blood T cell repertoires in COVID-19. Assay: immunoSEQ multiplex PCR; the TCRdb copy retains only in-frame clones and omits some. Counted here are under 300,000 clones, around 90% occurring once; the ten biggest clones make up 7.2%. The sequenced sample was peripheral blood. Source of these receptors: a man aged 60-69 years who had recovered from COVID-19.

CDR3 DNA sequence: TGTGCCAGCAGTCCTGGACATCGGCGCTATGGCTACACCTTC. Protein: CASSPGHRRYGYTF. V is TRBV6-5 and J is TRBJ1-2; D may be TRBD1 (5 bases). This CDR3 is 14 amino acids long. V lost 5 bases, J lost 4 bases, and 14 bases lay in between. Germline V gene data show CDR1 as MNHEY and CDR2 as SVGAGI.

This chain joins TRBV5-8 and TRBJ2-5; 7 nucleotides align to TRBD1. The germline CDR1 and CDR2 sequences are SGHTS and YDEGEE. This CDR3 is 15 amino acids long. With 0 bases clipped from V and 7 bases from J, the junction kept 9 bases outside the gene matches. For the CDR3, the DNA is TGTGCCAGCAGCTTGGTTCGCAGCCCAGGGGGGACCCAGTACTTC. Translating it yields CASSLVRSPGGTQYF.

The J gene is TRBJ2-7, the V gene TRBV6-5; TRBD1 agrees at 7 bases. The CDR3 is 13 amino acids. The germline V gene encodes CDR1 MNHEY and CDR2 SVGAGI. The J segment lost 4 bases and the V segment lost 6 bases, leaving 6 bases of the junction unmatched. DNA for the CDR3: TGTGCCAGCAGGAAGACAGGGAATTACGAGCAGTACGTC. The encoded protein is CASRKTGNYEQYV.

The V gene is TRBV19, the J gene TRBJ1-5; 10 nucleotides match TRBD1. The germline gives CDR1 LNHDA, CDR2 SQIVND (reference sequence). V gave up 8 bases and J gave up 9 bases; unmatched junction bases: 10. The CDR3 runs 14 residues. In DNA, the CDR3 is TGTGCCAGTGATCCGGGACAGGGGAAATGGCCCCAGCATTTT. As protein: CASDPGQGKWPQHF.

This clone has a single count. The CDR3 protein is CASSLTGSSGNTIYF. The CDR3 bases are TGTGCCAGCAGCCTCACAGGGAGCTCTGGAAACACCATATATTTT. The chain joins TRBV5-4 to TRBJ1-3; maybe TRBD1 (6 bases). This CDR3 comprises 15 residues. Germline V gene data show CDR1 as SGHNT and CDR2 as YYREEE (reference sequence). Trimming took off 4 bases at V and 0 bases at J, with 11 bases between the two ends.

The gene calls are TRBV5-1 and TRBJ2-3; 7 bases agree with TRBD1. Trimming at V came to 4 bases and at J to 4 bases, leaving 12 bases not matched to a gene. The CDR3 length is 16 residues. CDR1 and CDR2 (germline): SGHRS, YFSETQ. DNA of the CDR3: TGCGCCAGCAGCAGGGGAGACAGGGCAGGTGCAGATACGCAGTATTTT. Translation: CASSRGDRAGADTQYF.

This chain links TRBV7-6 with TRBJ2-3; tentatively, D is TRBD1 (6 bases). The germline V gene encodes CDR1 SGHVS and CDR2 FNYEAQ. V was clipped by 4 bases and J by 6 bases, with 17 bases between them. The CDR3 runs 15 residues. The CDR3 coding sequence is TGTGCCAGCAGCTCCCCTAGCCAGGGGATGGATACGCAGTATTTT. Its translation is CASSSPSQGMDTQYF.

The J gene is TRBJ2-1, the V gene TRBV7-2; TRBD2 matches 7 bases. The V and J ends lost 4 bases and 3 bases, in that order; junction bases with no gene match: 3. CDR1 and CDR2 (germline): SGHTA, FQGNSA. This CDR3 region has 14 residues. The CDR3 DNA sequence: TGTGCCAGCAGCTCAACGGGGGGCTACAATGAGCAGTTCTTC. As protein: CASSSTGGYNEQFF.

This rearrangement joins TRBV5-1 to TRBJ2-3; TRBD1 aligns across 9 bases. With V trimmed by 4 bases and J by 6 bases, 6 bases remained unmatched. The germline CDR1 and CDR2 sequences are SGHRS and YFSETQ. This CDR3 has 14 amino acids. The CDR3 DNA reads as TGCGCCAGCAGCCGGGGACAGGGTTTTGATACGCAGTATTTT. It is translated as CASSRGQGFDTQYF.

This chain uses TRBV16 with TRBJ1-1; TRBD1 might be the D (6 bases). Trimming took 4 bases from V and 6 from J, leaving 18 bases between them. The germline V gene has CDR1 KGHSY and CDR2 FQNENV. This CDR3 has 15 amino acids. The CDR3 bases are TGTGCCAGCAGCCCCATCACAGGGTCGTTCGCTGAAGCTTTCTTT. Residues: CASSPITGSFAEAFF.

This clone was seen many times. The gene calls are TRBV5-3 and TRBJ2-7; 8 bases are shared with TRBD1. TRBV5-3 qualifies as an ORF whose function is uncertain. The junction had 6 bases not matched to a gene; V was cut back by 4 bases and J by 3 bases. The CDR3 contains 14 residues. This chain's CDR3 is CARSPGQADYEQYV. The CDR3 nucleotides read TGTGCCAGAAGCCCGGGACAGGCAGACTACGAGCAGTACGTC.

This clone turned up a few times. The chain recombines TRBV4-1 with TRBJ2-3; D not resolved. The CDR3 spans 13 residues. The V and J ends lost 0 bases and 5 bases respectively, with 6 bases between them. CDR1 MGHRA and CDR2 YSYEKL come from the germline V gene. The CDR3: CASSQDRGDTQYF. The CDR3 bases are TGCGCCAGCAGCCAAGATCGAGGAGATACGCAGTATTTT.

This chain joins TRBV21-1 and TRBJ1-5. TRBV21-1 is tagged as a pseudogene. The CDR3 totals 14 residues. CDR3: CASTLTPKLQPQHF. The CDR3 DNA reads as TGTGCCAGCACCCTCACCCCCAAACTTCAGCCCCAGCATTTT.

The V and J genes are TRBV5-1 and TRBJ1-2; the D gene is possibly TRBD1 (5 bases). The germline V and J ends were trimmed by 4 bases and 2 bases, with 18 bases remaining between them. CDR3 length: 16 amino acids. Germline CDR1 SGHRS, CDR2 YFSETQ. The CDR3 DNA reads TGCGCCAGCAGCCCTCGATCCCAAACAGGAAACTATGGCTACACCTTC. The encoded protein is CASSPRSQTGNYGYTF.

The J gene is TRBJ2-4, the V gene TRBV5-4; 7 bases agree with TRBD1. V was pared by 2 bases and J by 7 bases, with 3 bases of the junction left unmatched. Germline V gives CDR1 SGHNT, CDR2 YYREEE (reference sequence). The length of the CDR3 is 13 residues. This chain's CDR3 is CASSFDRVNIQYF. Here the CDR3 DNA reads TGTGCCAGCAGCTTCGACAGGGTCAACATTCAGTACTTC.

For the CDR3, the DNA is TGTGCCACCGGAGGGGGGGCGCAGGGCTATGGCTACACCTTC. This encodes CATGGGAQGYGYTF. The chain uses TRBV15 and TRBJ1-2; TRBD1 might be the D (6 bases). The CDR3 spans 14 residues. Germline values: CDR1 LNHNV, CDR2 YYDKDF (reference sequence). The germline V and J ends were trimmed by 8 bases and 4 bases, with 17 bases remaining between them.

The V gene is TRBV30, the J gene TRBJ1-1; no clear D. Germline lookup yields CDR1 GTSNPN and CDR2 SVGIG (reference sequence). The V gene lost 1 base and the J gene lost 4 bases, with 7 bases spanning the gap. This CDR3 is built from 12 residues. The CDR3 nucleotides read TGTGCCTGGAGTGCCTCTATCACTGAAGCTTTCTTT. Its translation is CAWSASITEAFF.

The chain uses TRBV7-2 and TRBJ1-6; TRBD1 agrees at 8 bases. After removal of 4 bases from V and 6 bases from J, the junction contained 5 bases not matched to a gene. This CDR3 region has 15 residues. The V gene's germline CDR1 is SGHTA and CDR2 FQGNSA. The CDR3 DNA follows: TGTGCCAGCAGCTCCGGCAGGGGGCGTAATTCACCCCTCCACTTT. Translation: CASSSGRGRNSPLHF.

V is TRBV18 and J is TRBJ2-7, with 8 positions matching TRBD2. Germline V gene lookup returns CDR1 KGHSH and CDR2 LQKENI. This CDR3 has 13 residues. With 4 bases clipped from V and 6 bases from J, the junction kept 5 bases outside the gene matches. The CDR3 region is CASSRPGGREQYV. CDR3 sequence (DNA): TGTGCCAGCTCACGACCGGGGGGGCGCGAGCAGTACGTC.

CDR3 DNA: TGTGCCAGCACCCTAACGGGGACAGACAACATTCAGTACTTC. Translated, it gives CASTLTGTDNIQYF. The gene calls are TRBV6-5 and TRBJ2-4; 7 nucleotides agree with TRBD1. The CDR3 spans 14 residues. Germline loops: CDR1 MNHEY, CDR2 SVGAGI. With 7 bases clipped from V and 7 bases from J, the junction kept 10 bases outside the gene matches.